The 25 T cell receptor beta chains given below trace back to one sample, sequenced in a study of human thymus T cells (dated by TCRdb to the early 2020s). Libraries came from the immunoSEQ multiplex PCR assay. TCRdb took this table from immuneACCESS and kept in-frame rearrangements with V and J called. Such tables lack part of the clones; where checked against another copy, unresolved V genes explain under half of the gap, and the rest is unexplained. The sample includes about 44,000 clones, with 94% observed a single time. The leading ten clones occupy approximately 0.13% of the sample. The sequencing sample was made of blood. The receptors here all came from a boy less than two years old with a congenital heart defect but otherwise immunologically healthy.

The chain carries TRBV6-5 and TRBJ2-1; TRBD2 agrees at 13 bases. The CDR3 contains 16 residues. Germline V CDR1 and CDR2: MNHEY, SVGAGI. V lost 0 bases to trimming and J lost 7 bases; unmatched junction nucleotides: 3. The CDR3 DNA reads TGTGCCAGCAGTTACTCGGGGACTAGCGGGGCTAATGAGCAGTTCTTC. It is translated as CASSYSGTSGANEQFF.

The chain recombines TRBV5-1 with TRBJ2-7, with 10 bases fitting TRBD1. Losses at the gene ends were 3 bases for V and 3 bases for J; bases not matched to a gene: 0. Per germline, CDR1 SGHRS and CDR2 YFSETQ. The CDR3 is made up of 13 amino acids. The CDR3 region is CASSWTGGYEQYF. The CDR3 DNA reads TGCGCCAGCAGCTGGACAGGGGGCTACGAGCAGTACTTC.

Written as DNA, the CDR3 is TGTGCCAGCAGCCGGCTTCTAGCGGGGGCCTTCGATACGCAGTATTTT. It yields the protein CASSRLLAGAFDTQYF. The V and J genes are TRBV5-6 and TRBJ2-3, with 10 bases identical to TRBD2. V gave up 4 bases and J gave up 6 bases; unmatched junction bases: 11. This CDR3 comprises 16 residues. Per germline, CDR1 SGHDT and CDR2 YYEEEE.

This clone has more than one count but fewer than ten. The CDR3 reads CASSLQGRNTGELFF. The CDR3 coding sequence is TGTGCCAGCAGCTTACAGGGCCGGAACACCGGGGAGCTGTTTTTT. This chain links TRBV5-4 with TRBJ2-2, with TRBD1 as a possible D gene (6 bases). V lost 2 bases, J lost 1 base, and 9 bases lay in between. CDR3 length equals 15 residues. The germline CDR1 and CDR2 sequences are SGHNT and YYREEE (reference sequence).

The CDR3 DNA is TGTGCCACCAGCAGACCGGAATTTTATGGCTACACCTTC. Encoded protein: CATSRPEFYGYTF. The V gene is TRBV15, the J gene TRBJ1-2; unclear D gene. Germline CDR1 and CDR2: LNHNV and YYDKDF (reference sequence). The CDR3 runs to 13 residues. The V and J ends lost 2 bases and 5 bases respectively, with 9 bases between them.

The chain carries TRBV6-1 and TRBJ1-2; 8 bases match TRBD1. The CDR3 length is 14 residues. Germline V CDR1 and CDR2: MNHNS, SASEGT. J lost 7 bases, V lost 2 bases, and 6 bases had no gene match. The CDR3 protein is CASSERNRGGGYTF. CDR3 DNA: TGTGCCAGCAGTGAACGGAACAGGGGGGGTGGCTACACCTTC.

V and J are TRBV7-2 and TRBJ1-2; D is unclear. V shed 6 bases and J shed 2 bases, with 10 bases lying between them. This CDR3 has 13 amino acids. Germline loops: CDR1 SGHTA, CDR2 FQGNSA. The CDR3 DNA is TGTGCCAGCAGTCCGGAAACGAACTATGGCTACACCTTC. Amino acid sequence: CASSPETNYGYTF.

The V gene is TRBV10-1, the J gene TRBJ2-1; D might be TRBD1 (5 bases). The V end was cut by 7 bases, the J end by 0 bases, with 13 bases between. The germline V gene has CDR1 WNHNN and CDR2 SYGVQD (reference sequence). This CDR3 is 15 amino acids long. DNA of the CDR3: TGCGCCAGCATTTTAGGAAGGGGCTCCTACAATGAGCAGTTCTTC. Its translation: CASILGRGSYNEQFF.

This clone appeared a single time. This sequence joins TRBV28 and TRBJ2-1, with 12 bases fitting TRBD2. The junction had 6 bases not matched to a gene; V was cut back by 5 bases and J by 1 base. Germline V lookup: CDR1 MDHEN, CDR2 SYDVKM. CDR3 size: 17 residues. DNA of the CDR3: TGTGCCAGCAGTCTACCACTAGCGGGGGGTTCCTACAATGAGCAGTTCTTC. This sequence encodes CASSLPLAGGSYNEQFF.

This clone came up once. The V call is TRBV28, the J call TRBJ1-5; no definite D call. V lost 11 bases and J lost 3, with 11 bases in between. The germline V gene has CDR1 MDHEN and CDR2 SYDVKM. This CDR3 is built from 12 residues. The CDR3 DNA sequence: TGTGCCGTGTGGGCTATCAATCAGCCCCAGCATTTT. As protein: CAVWAINQPQHF.

This clone showed up just once. The rearrangement uses TRBV14 and TRBJ2-7, with D possibly being TRBD1 or TRBD2 (5 bases each). The CDR3 is 18 amino acids. Germline CDR1 and CDR2: SGHDN and FVKESK. Trimming stripped 2 bases from V and 3 bases from J, with 23 bases between. The CDR3 reads CASSQISGFAQGDYEQYF. The CDR3 region has the DNA TGTGCCAGCAGCCAAATATCGGGATTTGCCCAGGGTGACTACGAGCAGTACTTC.

Comments on this clone: At one boundary the junction diverges from the germline segment, which might be a read error. This chain links TRBV6-1 with TRBJ2-1; D is possibly TRBD2 (6 bases). CDR3 size: 13 residues. The V gene's germline CDR1 is MNHNS and CDR2 SASEGT. CDR3 residues: CASSEGGVNEQFF. The CDR3 DNA reads TGTGCCAGCAGCGAAGGAGGGGTCAATGAGCAGTTCTTC.

The chain recombines TRBV9 with TRBJ2-1, with unresolved D. CDR3 length: 13 amino acids. Germline loops: CDR1 SGDLS, CDR2 YYNGEE. V shed 2 bases and J shed 5 bases, with 8 bases lying between them. CDR3 loop: CASSVTSHNEQFF. DNA for the CDR3: TGTGCCAGCAGCGTCACGTCACACAATGAGCAGTTCTTC. Filled out from reference TRBV9 and TRBJ2-1, the complete variable domain reads DSGVTQTPKHLITATGQRVTLRCSPRSGDLSVYWYQQSLDQGLQFLIQYYNGEERAKGNILERFSAQQFPDLHSELNLSSLELGDSALYFCASSVTSHNEQFFGPGTRLTVL.

This clone is a singleton in its sample. This chain's CDR3 is CASSDGGAGDTQYF. Written as DNA, the CDR3 is TGTGCCAGTAGTGACGGGGGGGCAGGAGATACGCAGTATTTT. The J gene is TRBJ2-3, the V gene TRBV19; 8 bases align to TRBD2. Trimming at V came to 5 bases and at J to 5 bases, leaving 6 bases not matched to a gene. The CDR3 runs to 14 residues. The germline V gene encodes CDR1 LNHDA and CDR2 SQIVND (reference sequence).

This chain links TRBV10-2 with TRBJ2-3, with 7 positions matching TRBD2. The germline V gene encodes CDR1 WSHSY and CDR2 SAAADI. V shed 0 bases and J 3 bases; nucleotides not matched to a gene: 12. This CDR3 is 18 amino acids long. The CDR3, as DNA: TGCGCCAGCAGTGAGTCGAAGGCTAGCGGCGCCTGGACAGATACGCAGTATTTT. This codes for CASSESKASGAWTDTQYF.

The V and J genes are TRBV6-1 and TRBJ1-5; D remains ambiguous. Germline loops: CDR1 MNHNS, CDR2 SASEGT. This CDR3 has 16 amino acids. Between the trimmed V and J ends, which lost 4 bases and 0 bases, there was a span of 13 bases. The CDR3 spells CASSVSAPHSNQPQHF. CDR3 bases: TGTGCCAGCAGTGTTTCGGCTCCTCATAGCAATCAGCCCCAGCATTTT.

The chain is built from TRBV5-1 and TRBJ2-7; D is ambiguous. Germline V gene data show CDR1 as SGHRS and CDR2 as YFSETQ. Trimming cost V 4 bases and J 0 bases, with 11 bases left between them. The CDR3 runs 14 residues. The CDR3 loop is CASSATLSSYEQYF. The CDR3 DNA reads as TGCGCCAGCAGCGCGACTCTGAGCTCCTACGAGCAGTACTTC.

The chain links TRBV5-1 to TRBJ1-6; weak D call: TRBD1 (6 bases). V shed 0 bases and J shed 7 bases, with 11 bases lying between them. The germline CDR1 and CDR2 sequences are SGHRS and YFSETQ. The CDR3 spans 15 residues. CDR3 protein: CASSLGTAKNSPLHF. The CDR3 region has the DNA TGCGCCAGCAGCTTGGGGACAGCGAAGAATTCACCCCTCCACTTT.

V is TRBV7-2 and J is TRBJ2-7; D is ambiguous. Between the trimmed V and J ends, which lost 1 base and 5 bases, there was a span of 6 bases. Germline V lookup: CDR1 SGHTA, CDR2 FQGNSA. This CDR3 spans 12 amino acids. CDR3 sequence reads: CASSLDRNEQYF. The CDR3 DNA is TGTGCCAGCAGCTTAGATCGCAACGAGCAGTACTTC.

V and J are TRBV6-7 and TRBJ2-7, with D possibly being TRBD2 (5 bases). TRBV6-7 is an ORF; its function is uncertain. The CDR3 runs to 17 residues. Trimming removed 0 bases at V and 6 bases at J, with 21 bases between. Here the CDR3 reads CASSYSTGSPTGSEQYF. The CDR3, as DNA: TGTGCCAGCAGTTACTCGACGGGCAGCCCTACGGGGTCCGAGCAGTACTTC.

This rearrangement joins TRBV9 to TRBJ1-1; D possibly corresponds to TRBD1 (5 bases). Trimming cost V 0 bases and J 5 bases, with 8 bases left between them. The CDR3 runs to 13 residues. Germline assignment: CDR1 SGDLS and CDR2 YYNGEE. Here the CDR3 reads CASSVERGTEAFF. CDR3 coding DNA: TGTGCCAGCAGCGTAGAGAGGGGTACTGAAGCTTTCTTT. The whole variable domain, remainder taken from reference TRBV9 and TRBJ1-1, is DSGVTQTPKHLITATGQRVTLRCSPRSGDLSVYWYQQSLDQGLQFLIQYYNGEERAKGNILERFSAQQFPDLHSELNLSSLELGDSALYFCASSVERGTEAFFGQGTRLTVV.

This clone was observed a single time. The chain has TRBV6-1 and TRBJ2-3, with 7 bases aligning to TRBD2. V lost 3 bases to trimming and J lost 2 bases; unmatched junction nucleotides: 5. This CDR3 is 15 amino acids long. Germline loops: CDR1 MNHNS, CDR2 SASEGT. The CDR3 DNA reads as TGTGCCAGCAGTGATTGGGCGGGGGACACAGATACGCAGTATTTT. Amino acids: CASSDWAGDTDTQYF.

The chain carries TRBV28 and TRBJ2-7; 8 positions agree with TRBD2. The germline CDR1 and CDR2 sequences are MDHEN and SYDVKM. Unmatched junction bases numbered 3, after V lost 5 bases and J lost 3 bases. The CDR3 has 13 amino acids. DNA of the CDR3: TGTGCCAGCAGTCCTGCGGGGGGCTACGAGCAGTACTTC. Amino acids: CASSPAGGYEQYF.

The rearrangement uses TRBV11-2 and TRBJ2-7, with D hard to call. This CDR3 contains 11 residues. The V and J ends lost 3 bases and 3 bases respectively, with 3 bases between them. CDR1 SGHAT and CDR2 FQNNGV come from the germline V gene. The CDR3: CASSFLYEQYF. As DNA, the CDR3 is TGTGCCAGCAGCTTCCTCTACGAGCAGTACTTC.

The CDR3 DNA sequence: TGTGCCAGCAGTTACTCCTTCTACAATGAGCAGTTCTTC. Protein sequence: CASSYSFYNEQFF. The rearrangement joins TRBV6-6 to TRBJ2-1, with unresolved D. CDR1 MNHNY and CDR2 SVGAGI come from the germline V gene (reference sequence). Trimming removed 0 bases at V and 3 bases at J, with 3 bases between. This CDR3 region has 13 residues.